The entry that follows covers one TCR beta chain sequence. The data belong to a study of T cell changes during pregnancy in multiple sclerosis. Germline CDR1 and CDR2: MNHEY and SMNVEV (reference sequence). With V trimmed by 2 bases and J by 4 bases, 4 bases remained unmatched. The length of the CDR3 is 15 residues. Profiled with immunoSEQ multiplex PCR; TCRdb holds only in-frame clones, not every one. The table includes approximately 92,000 clones, 90% to 95% detected once. This sequence joins TRBV27 and TRBJ2-7, with 11 bases matching TRBD2. The input for sequencing was peripheral blood, taken after pregnancy. The TCR originated in a female donor with multiple sclerosis, enrolled in a pregnancy study. CDR3 protein: CASSLRTSGLYEQYF. CDR3 DNA sequence: TGTGCCAGCAGTTTACGGACTAGCGGGCTTTACGAGCAGTACTTC.